The sequence of this T cell receptor beta chain was determined in a study of cytomegalovirus exposure and HLA in healthy donors. At the level of the study: The approximately 120 validation repertoires, a later analysis reported, used the same platform as the approximately 650 first-cohort repertoires. The study, taken as a whole, reports: The study flagged 150 to 200 TCR beta chains as cytomegalovirus-associated.

The validation cohort, a group of 90 to 150 subjects, included the donors and was separate from the approximately 680-subject first cohort. Sequenced by immunoSEQ multiplex PCR; TCRdb stores in-frame clones only, minus some. The sample has under 250,000 clones, more than 75% seen once. In the case of this clone: Its antigen is currently unknown.

V gave up 6 bases and J gave up 6 bases; unmatched junction bases: 18. Germline-derived CDR1 and CDR2 are MNHEY and SMNVEV (reference sequence). The CDR3 consists of 17 residues. The specimen was PBMCs. The J gene is TRBJ2-7, the V gene TRBV27; 9 bases line up with TRBD2. The source is a man aged 18 to 29 in good health and CMV-seropositive. Here the CDR3 DNA reads TGTGCCAGCAGGGGAATCCAGACTAGCGGTGAAAAGGGCGAGCAGTACTTC. Protein product: CASRGIQTSGEKGEQYF.